These 15 T cell receptor beta chains originate from one sample sequenced in a study of blood T cell repertoires in COVID-19. TCRdb keeps only in-frame clones here, not all; method: immunoSEQ multiplex PCR. The repertoire holds roughly 120,000 clones, with roughly 85% as singletons. Sequenced: peripheral blood. The receptor source for this set is a man aged 35 to 55 with acute or convalescent COVID-19.

The CDR3 protein is CASSSIRDSMLPEQFF. In nucleotides, the CDR3 is TGTGCCAGCAGCTCAATCCGGGACAGTATGTTACCCGAGCAGTTCTTC. This rearrangement joins TRBV7-9 to TRBJ2-1, with 7 positions matching TRBD1. CDR1 and CDR2 (germline): SEHNR, FQNEAQ (reference sequence). The CDR3 covers 16 residues. V shed 4 bases and J 10 bases; nucleotides not matched to a gene: 16.

V usage is TRBV29-1 and J usage is TRBJ1-1; no definite D call. This CDR3 is 18 amino acids long. The V end was cut by 4 bases, the J end by 1 base, with 25 bases between. Germline CDR1 SQVTM, CDR2 ANQGSEA. CDR3 bases: TGCAGCGTTGTTGACCCTGTGGCGGGGATGGCGCAGAACACTGAAGCTTTCTTT. This gives the protein CSVVDPVAGMAQNTEAFF. Using reference TRBV29-1 and TRBJ1-1 for the parts outside the CDR3, the full variable domain is SAVISQKPSRDICQRGTSLTIQCQVDSQVTMMFWYRQQPGQSLTLIATANQGSEATYESGFVIDKFPISRPNLTFSTLTVSNMSPEDSSIYLCSVVDPVAGMAQNTEAFFGQGTRLTVV.

V gene TRBV6-1 combines with J gene TRBJ1-1; 11 bases align to TRBD1. The CDR3 has 15 amino acids. Germline trimming cut 0 bases from V and 5 bases from J; bases unmatched to any gene: 2. CDR1 is MNHNS, CDR2 SASEGT, per germline. The CDR3, as DNA: TGTGCCAGCAGTGAAGCCGGGACAGGGGGGACTGAAGCTTTCTTT. This sequence encodes CASSEAGTGGTEAFF.

In regard to this clone: The same CDR3 is also encoded by other DNA sequences in this sample. The rearrangement links TRBV30 to TRBJ1-6, with TRBD1 identical over 7 bases. The length of the CDR3 is 14 residues. CDR1 is GTSNPN and CDR2 is SVGIG in the germline V gene (reference sequence). Trimming cost V 5 bases and J 1 base; bases outside gene matches: 2. The CDR3 region is CAWSGGSYNSPLHF. The CDR3 DNA follows: TGTGCCTGGTCAGGGGGATCCTATAATTCACCCCTCCACTTT.

The J gene is TRBJ2-7, the V gene TRBV7-2; D is possibly TRBD1 (6 bases). The CDR3 loop spans 12 amino acids. Germline assignment: CDR1 SGHTA and CDR2 FQGNSA. With 5 bases removed from V and 4 bases from J, the gap between germline ends came to 9 bases. The CDR3 spells CASSGRGYEQYF. The CDR3 DNA is TGTGCCAGCAGCGGCAGGGGATACGAGCAGTACTTC.

The chain is built from TRBV14 and TRBJ2-7; 9 positions agree with TRBD1. The CDR3 has 15 residues. The V gene end was trimmed by 2 bases and the J gene end by 4 bases; junction bases not matched to a gene: 6. Looked up from germline, CDR1 is SGHDN and CDR2 is FVKESK. The CDR3 DNA is TGTGCCAGCAGCCAAAGGCCGGGACAGGGTTACGAGCAGTACTTC. This codes for CASSQRPGQGYEQYF.

The chain links TRBV7-3 to TRBJ2-1; 9 nucleotides match TRBD2. V shed 0 bases, J shed 2 bases, and the junction held 8 bases outside the gene matches. Looked up from germline, CDR1 is SGHTA and CDR2 is FQGTGA. The CDR3 length is 18 residues. The CDR3 is CASSLTAQRGDPYNEQFF. CDR3 nucleotide sequence: TGTGCCAGCAGCTTAACGGCCCAGCGGGGGGACCCCTACAATGAGCAGTTCTTC.

The gene calls are TRBV7-2 and TRBJ2-5; weak D call: TRBD2 (5 bases). Germline values: CDR1 SGHTA, CDR2 FQGNSA. The CDR3 loop spans 12 amino acids. Trimming stripped 1 base from V and 7 bases from J, with 7 bases between. The CDR3 sequence: CASSLGRGTQYF. The CDR3 coding sequence is TGTGCCAGCAGCTTAGGCCGGGGGACCCAGTACTTC.

The J gene is TRBJ2-3, the V gene TRBV3-1 (or the pseudogene TRBV3-2); D remains unclear. V dropped 1 base and J dropped 5 bases, with 10 bases sitting between them. This CDR3 is built from 14 residues. The germline V gene has CDR1 LGHDT and CDR2 YNNKEL (reference sequence). The CDR3 loop is CASSQAPVKDTQYF. The CDR3 DNA sequence: TGTGCCAGCAGCCAAGCCCCAGTTAAAGATACGCAGTATTTT.

J is TRBJ2-3 and V is TRBV6-2 or TRBV6-3, with D hard to call. V lost 6 bases and J lost 1, with 11 bases in between. Germline lookup yields CDR1 MNHEY and CDR2 SVGEGT. The CDR3 loop spans 14 amino acids. CDR3 amino acids: CASRYPSGTDTQYF. The DNA of the CDR3 is TGTGCCAGCAGGTACCCCTCCGGCACAGATACGCAGTATTTT.

This chain uses TRBV3-1 (or the pseudogene TRBV3-2) with TRBJ2-3; the D gene is possibly TRBD1 (5 bases). Germline-derived CDR1 and CDR2 are LGHDT and YNNKEL (reference sequence). The CDR3 contains 15 residues. V lost 0 bases, J lost 6 bases, and 13 bases lay in between. CDR3 sequence (DNA): TGTGCCAGCAGCCAAGATTTCCGGGCAGGGGATACGCAGTATTTT. Encoded protein: CASSQDFRAGDTQYF.

In its sample, this clone was seen once. The CDR3 nucleotides read TGCAGCGTTGACCAGGGCCGTAGCCGCCAAGAGACCCAGTACTTC. Amino acids: CSVDQGRSRQETQYF. The chain has TRBV29-1 and TRBJ2-5; D might be TRBD1 (5 bases). The CDR3 sequence is 15 residues long. Looked up from germline, CDR1 is SQVTM and CDR2 is ANQGSEA. Trimming shortened V by 3 bases and J by 1 base, and 15 bases separated the two germline ends. Full variable domain (outside the CDR3, taken from reference TRBV29-1 and TRBJ2-5): SAVISQKPSRDICQRGTSLTIQCQVDSQVTMMFWYRQQPGQSLTLIATANQGSEATYESGFVIDKFPISRPNLTFSTLTVSNMSPEDSSIYLCSVDQGRSRQETQYFGPGTRLLVL.

This chain joins TRBV4-2 and TRBJ1-4; 9 bases line up with TRBD1. There are 17 residues in the CDR3. J gave up 8 bases and V 0 bases, and 10 bases lay outside the gene matches. Looked up from germline, CDR1 is LGHNA and CDR2 is YNFKEQ. CDR3 loop: CASSQDPRDRVPEKLFF. In nucleotides, the CDR3 is TGTGCCAGCAGCCAAGATCCCCGGGACAGGGTCCCCGAAAAACTGTTTTTT.

This sequence joins TRBV29-1 and TRBJ2-3, with D hard to call. Germline V gives CDR1 SQVTM, CDR2 ANQGSEA. The CDR3 spans 10 residues. Trimming shortened V by 3 bases and J by 6 bases, and 4 bases separated the two germline ends. In DNA, the CDR3 is TGCAGCGTTGACGTGGATACGCAGTATTTT. Translation gives CSVDVDTQYF.

This chain uses TRBV10-1 with TRBJ2-7; D is ambiguous. The CDR3 extends over 13 amino acids. Germline V CDR1 and CDR2: WNHNN, SYGVQD (reference sequence). The germline V and J ends were trimmed by 5 bases and 3 bases, with 11 bases remaining between them. The CDR3 here is CASSLQPHYEQYF. The DNA for the CDR3 is TGCGCCAGCAGTTTACAACCGCACTACGAGCAGTACTTC.